These 11 T cell receptor beta chains originate from one sample sequenced in a study of shared clonotypes between healthy human individuals (dated by TCRdb to 2018 to 2020). Library construction relied on the immunoSEQ multiplex PCR assay. TCRdb took this table from immuneACCESS and kept in-frame rearrangements with V and J called. Such tables lack part of the clones; where checked against another copy, unresolved V genes explain under half of the gap, and the rest is unexplained. A total of over a million clones appear in this sample, 95% to 99% of them only once. The top ten constitute about 0.45% of the sample. Specimen: naive CD4+ T cells sorted from blood. The intended sense of this specimen's cell subset or site label: CD45RA+ positively selected. These receptor sequences come from a man aged 30 to 45 in good health.

This chain joins TRBV2 and TRBJ2-7; 9 bases are shared with TRBD2. After removal of 4 bases from V and 2 bases from J, the junction contained 12 bases not matched to a gene. Germline V CDR1 and CDR2: SNHLY, FYNNEI. There are 17 residues in the CDR3. The CDR3 reads CASSGGTSSSPTYEQYF. The CDR3, as DNA: TGTGCCAGCAGTGGCGGGACTAGCTCGTCCCCTACCTACGAGCAGTACTTC.

This rearrangement joins TRBV11-2 to TRBJ1-4; D call uncertain. Germline CDR1 reads SGHAT; CDR2 reads FQNNGV. CDR3 size: 14 residues. The germline V and J ends were trimmed by 5 bases and 5 bases, with 12 bases remaining between them. CDR3 amino acids: CASSETVANEKLFF. The CDR3 nucleotides read TGTGCCAGCAGCGAAACAGTTGCCAATGAAAAACTGTTTTTT.

As to this clone: Different DNA sequences within this sample yield the same CDR3. This chain uses TRBV2 with TRBJ2-7; no reliable D call. This CDR3 is 11 amino acids long. The ends were cut back, 4 bases at V and 3 bases at J, with 4 bases in the middle. Germline lookup yields CDR1 SNHLY and CDR2 FYNNEI. Here the CDR3 DNA reads TGTGCCAGCAGTGCGCGCTACGAGCAGTACTTC. This sequence encodes CASSARYEQYF.

As for this clone: Other DNA sequences within the sample encode an identical CDR3. The chain's CDR3 is CASSSDYEQYF. The DNA for the CDR3 is TGTGCCAGTAGTTCCGACTACGAGCAGTACTTC. The J gene is TRBJ2-7, the V gene TRBV19; D gene uncertain. Deletions cut 5 bases from V and 3 bases from J, with 5 bases between. From germline, CDR1 is LNHDA and CDR2 SQIVND (reference sequence). The CDR3 loop spans 11 amino acids.

The chain combines TRBV5-1 with TRBJ2-3, with D possibly TRBD2 on 5 matching bases. The CDR3 contains 15 residues. Trimming took 0 bases from V and 2 from J, leaving 10 bases between them. CDR1 SGHRS and CDR2 YFSETQ come from the germline V gene. CDR3 nucleotides: TGCGCCAGCAGCTTGGCCTTGACTAACACAGATACGCAGTATTTT. Its protein product is CASSLALTNTDTQYF.

V and J are TRBV7-9 and TRBJ2-5; weak D call: TRBD2 (6 bases). The CDR3 has 14 amino acids. Germline V gene data show CDR1 as SEHNR and CDR2 as FQNEAQ (reference sequence). V lost 1 base, J lost 4 bases, and 10 bases lay in between. The CDR3: CASSLVGGRETQYF. As DNA, the CDR3 is TGTGCCAGCAGCTTAGTGGGAGGACGAGAGACCCAGTACTTC.

The rearrangement uses TRBV9 and TRBJ2-2; possible D gene TRBD1, 5 bases. Germline V lookup: CDR1 SGDLS, CDR2 YYNGEE. The V gene lost 3 bases and the J gene lost 2 bases, with 20 bases spanning the gap. The length of the CDR3 is 18 residues. In DNA, the CDR3 is TGTGCCAGCAGCGCCAATCCCCGGTTAGGGGATAACACCGGGGAGCTGTTTTTT. Its protein is CASSANPRLGDNTGELFF. Full variable domain (missing parts from reference TRBV9 and TRBJ2-2): DSGVTQTPKHLITATGQRVTLRCSPRSGDLSVYWYQQSLDQGLQFLIQYYNGEERAKGNILERFSAQQFPDLHSELNLSSLELGDSALYFCASSANPRLGDNTGELFFGEGSRLTVL.

This sequence joins TRBV27 and TRBJ2-7; D is ambiguous. Trimming took off 8 bases at V and 0 bases at J, with 14 bases between the two ends. Per the germline V gene, CDR1 is MNHEY and CDR2 is SMNVEV (reference sequence). The CDR3 runs 14 residues. The CDR3 nucleotides read TGTGCCAGCGCCTCTGCTCGGTACTCCTACGAGCAGTACTTC. This encodes CASASARYSYEQYF.

The V gene is TRBV5-6, the J gene TRBJ2-7, with a possible D match to TRBD1 (5 bases). This CDR3 has 14 amino acids. Germline-derived CDR1 and CDR2 are SGHDT and YYEEEE. Between the trimmed V and J ends, which lost 2 bases and 3 bases, there was a span of 12 bases. The CDR3 here is CASSFGGASYEQYF. In nucleotides, the CDR3 is TGTGCCAGCAGCTTTGGTGGGGCGAGCTACGAGCAGTACTTC. Combining the CDR3 with reference TRBV5-6 and TRBJ2-7 gives the whole variable domain DAGVTQSPTHLIKTRGQQVTLRCSPKSGHDTVSWYQQALGQGPQFIFQYYEEEERQRGNFPDRFSGHQFPNYSSELNVNALLLGDSALYLCASSFGGASYEQYFGPGTRLTVT.

In the case of this clone: Other nucleotide sequences in the sample specify the same CDR3. The chain joins TRBV10-3 to TRBJ2-3, with D hard to call. This CDR3 region has 13 residues. Trimming removed 2 bases from V and 6 bases from J, with 9 bases in between. The germline V gene has CDR1 ENHRY and CDR2 SYGVKD. The CDR3 reads CAISEPGADTQYF. The CDR3 DNA follows: TGTGCCATCAGTGAGCCAGGCGCCGATACGCAGTATTTT.

The CDR3 is CASSSDRDSGNTIYF. The CDR3 DNA is TGTGCCAGCAGCTCCGACCGGGACTCTGGAAACACCATATATTTT. V is TRBV7-2 and J is TRBJ1-3; D not certain. Germline lookup yields CDR1 SGHTA and CDR2 FQGNSA. Trimming left V 4 bases short and J 0 bases short, with 10 bases between. CDR3 length equals 15 residues.